This is a list of T cell receptor beta chains from one sample in a study of T cell responses to AZD1222 COVID-19 vaccine. Data came from immunoSEQ multiplex PCR; TCRdb stores just in-frame clones and leaves some out. This sample yields around 120,000 clones, of which approximately 80% are seen a single time; about a quarter belongs to the top ten. The specimen comprised peripheral blood, sampled 28 days after the second AZD1222 dose. These receptor sequences come from an adult who received the AZD1222 COVID-19 vaccine. CDR3s include the opening cysteine and the closing phenylalanine or tryptophan.

V gene	J gene	CDR3 protein
TRBV27	TRBJ2-1	CASSLWGINEQFF
TRBV27	TRBJ1-1	CASSLSGPDTEAFF
TRBV4-1	TRBJ2-7	CASSQRDVYEQYF
TRBV10-2	TRBJ1-1	CASSDSWLGEAFF
TRBV28	TRBJ1-2	CASSSGPGSNYGYTF
TRBV12-3/TRBV12-4	TRBJ1-5	CASSFPGHQPQHF
TRBV7-7	TRBJ1-4	CASSPHGREKLFF
TRBV18	TRBJ1-5	CASSPPLGVGHQPQHF
TRBV5-1	TRBJ2-3	CASSPSGGGTDTQYF
TRBV7-2	TRBJ1-2	CASSLARGRPHYGYTF
TRBV5-1	TRBJ1-4	CASSLRAGVVEKLFF
TRBV7-8	TRBJ2-7	CASSPTGGSYEQYF
TRBV21-1	TRBJ1-4	CASSKERPRETNEKLFF
TRBV3-1/TRBV3-2	TRBJ1-1	CASSQAREAFF
TRBV7-2	TRBJ2-7	CASSFSGGAVEQYF
TRBV4-1	TRBJ2-1	CASSQAGTGKNNEQFF
TRBV10-3	TRBJ1-1	CATFSGVGRGRAFF
TRBV4-3	TRBJ2-3	CASSQDSFRGTDTQYF
TRBV19	TRBJ1-2	CASSIGVFGYTF
TRBV6-5	TRBJ2-5	CASSYDERVWETQYF
TRBV28	TRBJ2-2	CASSFSRQGGTGELFF
TRBV7-9	TRBJ2-5	CASSPRQGEGMETQYF
TRBV19	TRBJ2-7	CASSIGQQVPYF
TRBV5-8	TRBJ1-4	CASSPRQDFGKLFF
TRBV6-5	TRBJ1-6	CASSFQGRLHF
TRBV5-1	TRBJ2-5	CASSLDSARGETQYF
TRBV15	TRBJ2-5	CATSRDRGSETQYF
TRBV7-2	TRBJ1-2	CASSLLTQNYGYTF
TRBV11-2	TRBJ2-5	CASSFLAGGQETQYF
TRBV19	TRBJ2-1	CASTPPGARYNEQFF
TRBV5-1	TRBJ2-5	CASSFGPGEETQYF
TRBV6-6	TRBJ1-1	CASSYDPGQAGGRAFF
TRBV9	TRBJ1-2	CASSGGRAAGNNYGYTF
TRBV7-2	TRBJ1-2	CASSLVGAGGPGGYTF
TRBV29-1	TRBJ1-1	CSVGRNTEAFF
TRBV7-2	TRBJ2-3	CASSWIQGAGTDTQYF
TRBV5-1	TRBJ2-5	CASSSASGVGETQYF
TRBV11-2	TRBJ1-4	CASSSLAGNEKLFF
TRBV2	TRBJ1-2	CASSWQGRDGYTF
TRBV9	TRBJ2-3	CASSVVGGTQYF
TRBV28	TRBJ2-6	CASSYSLSGANVLTF
TRBV6-5	TRBJ1-2	CASSYQPGRDGYTF
TRBV5-1	TRBJ2-3	CASRRGDTDTQYF
TRBV11-2	TRBJ2-5	CASSLRMVVTQYF
TRBV19	TRBJ2-7	CASGTGGGVHEQYF
TRBV11-2	TRBJ2-7	CASSPTRLEQYF
TRBV27	TRBJ2-7	CASSFTPRTGGYEQYF
TRBV30	TRBJ1-1	CAWNAGDWTEAFF
TRBV7-2	TRBJ2-7	CASSPIRGANYEQYF
TRBV5-8	TRBJ1-6	CASSYPGTANSPLHF
TRBV9	TRBJ2-2	CASSPRGNTGELFF
TRBV28	TRBJ1-5	CASRPLGPFQPQHF
TRBV9	TRBJ1-6	CASSVSGERSPLHF